This entry is about one TCR beta chain. Its antigen is not yet known. Nothing much larger sits one base from this clone, and base qualities are not available. This specimen belongs to a study of shared clonotypes between healthy human individuals (dated by TCRdb to 2020 to 2021). Describing the broader study: The cohort included a few men and two women between 18 and 49 years of age. To estimate repertoire size and how much clonotypes are shared between individuals, the study performed deep sequencing of blood TCR repertoires from roughly five healthy adults. Leukapheresis yielded between about 0.94 and 8.9 billion PBMCs per donor. To increase sequencing depth and limit assay-specific biases, different laboratories used diverse techniques to prepare libraries and sequence TCR repertoires. For each donor, three plates each were used for CD4 naive and CD4 memory, two plates were used for CD8 naive, and one plate was used for CD8 memory.

The CDR3 starts with the cysteine, ends with the phenylalanine, and has 17 residues. The CDR3 DNA has 51 bases and is translated from base 1. The germline V gene (reference sequence) sets CDR1 to SEHNR and CDR2 to FQNEAQ. Clipping removes 4 bases from V and 4 bases from J, with 11 as the unmatched junction base count. Overall study results and their limits: Based on pairwise subsampling, the degree of clonotype sharing among donors was expected to be affected by sequencing depth. Clonotypes shared by all four sorted-subset donors showed higher generation probabilities than non-shared clonotypes. Naive subsets generally had larger estimated clonotype richness than memory subsets. Across a handful of donors, about 5% of naive CD4, more than 3% of naive CD8, 2.3% of memory CD4, and roughly 0.41% of memory CD8 clonotypes were shared. Because the study included a small number of donors, the genetic and exposure-history diversity represented was limited. Even with the large sequencing depth, rarefaction of the sorted-subset datasets indicated that sequencing was incomplete. Sampling was limited to blood, and TCR repertoires in tissue likely differ from TCR repertoires in blood.

TCR CDR3 regions were amplified from genomic DNA by multiplex PCR using the deep immunoSEQ assay. For each cell subset, the extracted genomic DNA was distributed evenly across all wells of several immunoSEQ 96-well plates, and each plate served as one replicate. For sorted subsets, each replicate PCR was loaded with roughly 190 ng genomic DNA, equivalent to some 31,000 T cell genomes. The purified libraries were quantified using a Qubit 3.0 fluorometer, sized with a Bioanalyzer 2100, and then quantified again using the KAPA Library Quantification kit. Every immunoSEQ 96-well plate was sequenced on a separate single-read 150-cycle Illumina NextSeq 550 flow cell. For the original study's pipeline: Because only junctional sequences without quality scores were contained in the immunoSEQ output, filtering matching that applied to full-length reads could not be performed. To assign V/J genes and CDR3, sequences were annotated using PyIR, a Python wrapper for IgBLAST v1.9, with IMGT germline references. Reads with weak V/J assignments (E-value above 1e-6), missing CDR3, stop codons, out-of-frame junctions, or ambiguous translated residues were removed. V3J clonotypes were defined as sequences sharing the same inferred V gene, J gene, and CDR3 amino acid sequence. Percentage overlap between repertoires was calculated by dividing the number of shared unique clonotypes by the size of the smaller repertoire. Repertoire richness was assessed with RTK rarefaction, the Chao1 estimator, and Recon v2.1 estimates of unobserved clonotypes. For all TCRbeta clonotypes obtained by the gDNA method from several donors, generation probabilities were computed with OLGA. The table comes from immuneACCESS by way of TCRdb, which keeps in-frame sequences with V and J called. Part of the clones is missing from these tables; in studies checked, under half for an unresolved V gene and the rest for unknown reasons. Clone size and V and J calls were adopted from that table, with D and trimming inferred from the DNA. The sample table holds about 980,000 clones, of which more than 75% were seen once. In total, the top ten clones hold around 1.5% of the sample.

The donors were healthy, HIV-negative adults with no recently reported acute infections or vaccinations. Every donor was a Caucasian adult residing in Nashville, Tennessee, USA. CD4+ T cells were enriched by magnetic negative selection, after which naive cells were positively selected on CD45RA and the negative fraction was taken as the memory subset. After blood collection by leukapheresis, PBMCs were isolated using Ficoll-Histopaque density gradient centrifugation and then cryopreserved in the vapor phase of liquid nitrogen. Purity and quantity of every magnetically sorted T cell population were checked by analytical flow cytometry. Genomic DNA was isolated from each sorted fraction and quantified by UV absorbance on a Nanodrop 2000c.

Material for sequencing was memory CD4+ T cells sorted from blood. Explained via the paper, the cell subset or site label denotes: CD45RA-negative fraction. Recombination joined TRBV7-9 with TRBJ2-2; 8 central bases correspond to TRBD1. The sequence derives from a man in his late teens or twenties in good health. CDR3 loop: CASSSAGTGFSTGELFF. The DNA sequence is as follows: TGTGCCAGCAGCTCTGCCGGGACAGGCTTTTCCACCGGGGAGCTGTTTTTT.